This T cell receptor (beta chain) was captured in a study of blood T cell repertoires in COVID-19. Recruits, aged roughly 18 to 90 years, lived in 20 to 30 US areas. Donors in Cohort 3 who had recovered were those with two negative PCRs, healthcare professional clearance, or resolution of their symptoms. The germline gives CDR1 SQVTM, CDR2 ANQGSEA. CDR3 length: 12 amino acids. The V end lost 8 bases, the J end lost 0 bases, and 8 bases lay between the germline ends. TCRdb's copy holds only in-frame clones and misses some; the assay was immunoSEQ multiplex PCR. The data show about 260,000 clones, about 87% seen once.

The sequence came from a woman in her fifties or sixties who had recovered from COVID-19. The sequenced sample consisted of PBMCs or T cells enriched from blood (not recorded which). The J gene is TRBJ2-4, the V gene TRBV29-1; D ambiguous. The CDR3 DNA is TGCAGCTTCCTAGGAGCCAAAAACATTCAGTACTTC. This encodes CSFLGAKNIQYF.